The T cell receptor (beta chain) described here comes from a study of cytomegalovirus exposure and HLA in healthy donors. It was with 60 Vbeta and 13 Jbeta primers that the PCR ran. TCRdb's copy holds only in-frame clones and misses some; the assay was immunoSEQ multiplex PCR. The sample holds 90,000 to 140,000 clones, 75% seen once. The length of the CDR3 is 14 residues. Germline CDR1 and CDR2: MDHEN and SYDVKM. V lost 8 bases and J lost 6; bases outside the gene matches: 7. V gene TRBV28 combines with J gene TRBJ2-1; TRBD2 aligns across 10 bases. The sequence was obtained from a middle-aged man in good health and CMV-seronegative. The sequencing sample was made of PBMCs. CDR3 nucleotides: TGTGCCAGCTACCTAGCGGGGGTTGGCAATGAGCAGTTCTTC. This sequence encodes CASYLAGVGNEQFF.